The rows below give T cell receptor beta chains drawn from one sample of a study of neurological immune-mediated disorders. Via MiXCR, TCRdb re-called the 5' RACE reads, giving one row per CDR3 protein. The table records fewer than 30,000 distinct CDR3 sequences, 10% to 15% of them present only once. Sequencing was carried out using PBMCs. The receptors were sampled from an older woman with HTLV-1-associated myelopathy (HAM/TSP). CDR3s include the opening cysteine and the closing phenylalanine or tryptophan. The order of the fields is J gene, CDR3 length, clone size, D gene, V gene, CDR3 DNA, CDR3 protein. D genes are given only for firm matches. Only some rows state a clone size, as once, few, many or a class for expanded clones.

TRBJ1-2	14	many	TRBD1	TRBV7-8	TGTGCCAGCAGCGAGGACAGGTCGCACTATGGCTACACCTTC	CASSEDRSHYGYTF
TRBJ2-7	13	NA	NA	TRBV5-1	TGCGCCAGCTTCCTTGGGGGAACCTACGAGCAGTACTTC	CASFLGGTYEQYF
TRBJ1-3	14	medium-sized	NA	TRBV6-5	TGTGCCAGCAGTCCCGGATACTCTGGAAACACCATATATTTT	CASSPGYSGNTIYF
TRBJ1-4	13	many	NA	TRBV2	TGTGCCAGCACCGGCAGGAGCGATGAAAAACTGTTTTTT	CASTGRSDEKLFF
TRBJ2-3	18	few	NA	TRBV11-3	NA	CASSFYICSASVGDTQYF
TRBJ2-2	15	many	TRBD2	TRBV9	TGTGCCAGCAGCGTAGCGGGAGGGGACACCGGGGAGCTGTTTTTT	CASSVAGGDTGELFF
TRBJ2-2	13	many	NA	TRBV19	TGTGCCAGTAGTATCAGACAGCCCGGGGAGCTGTTTTTT	CASSIRQPGELFF
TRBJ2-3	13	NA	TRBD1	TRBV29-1	TGCAGCGCCACAGGGGGCCCCACAGATACGCAGTATTTT	CSATGGPTDTQYF
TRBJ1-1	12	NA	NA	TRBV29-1	TGCAGCGTATACTCAGCGAACACTGAAGCTTTCTTT	CSVYSANTEAFF
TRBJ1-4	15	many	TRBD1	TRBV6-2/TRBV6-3	TGTGCCAGCAGTTACGCAGGGGGAACTAATGAAAAACTGTTTTTT	CASSYAGGTNEKLFF
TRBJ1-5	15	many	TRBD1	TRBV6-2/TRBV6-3	TGTGCCAGCAGCAGGGACAGGGTAGTTGTTCAGCCCCAGCATTTT	CASSRDRVVVQPQHF
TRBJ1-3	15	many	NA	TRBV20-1	TGCAGTGCTAGAGATGGCGAAGGGGCTGGAAACACCATATATTTT	CSARDGEGAGNTIYF
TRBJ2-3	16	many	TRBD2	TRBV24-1	TGTGCCACCAGTGATCCCCGTAGCGGGGTCACAGATACGCAGTATTTT	CATSDPRSGVTDTQYF
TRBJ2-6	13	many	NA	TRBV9	TGTGCCAGCAGCGTGACCGGGGCCAACGTCCTGACTTTC	CASSVTGANVLTF
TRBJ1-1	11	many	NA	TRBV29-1	TGCAGCGTGGGATTGAACACTGAAGCTTTCTTT	CSVGLNTEAFF
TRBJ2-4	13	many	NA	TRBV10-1	TGCGCCAGCAGTGAGTCTCTCAAAAACATTCAGTACTTC	CASSESLKNIQYF
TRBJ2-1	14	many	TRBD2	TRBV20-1	TGCAGTGCCCCGACTAGCTATGGGTACAATGAGCAGTTCTTC	CSAPTSYGYNEQFF
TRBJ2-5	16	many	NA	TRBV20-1	TGCAGTGCTAGAGATAATGCGCAAACCCGGACGGAGACCCAGTACTTC	CSARDNAQTRTETQYF
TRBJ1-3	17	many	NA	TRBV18	TGTGCCAGCTCACCGACTGGGCTACTTAGCTCTGGAAACACCATATATTTT	CASSPTGLLSSGNTIYF
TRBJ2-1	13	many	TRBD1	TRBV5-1	TGCGCCACCGGACAGGGGATCAACAATGAGCAGTTCTTC	CATGQGINNEQFF
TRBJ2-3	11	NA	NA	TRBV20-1	TGCAGTTACTCGAATCAGGGGGGGCAGTATTTT	CSYSNQGGQYF
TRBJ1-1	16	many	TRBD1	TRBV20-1	TGCAGTGCTAGGGGAGACAGGGTACAGGTGAACACTGAAGCTTTCTTT	CSARGDRVQVNTEAFF
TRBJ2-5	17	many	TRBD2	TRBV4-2	TGTGCCAGCAGCCAAGGGATCCAGCGGGAATCCCAAGAGACCCAGTACTTC	CASSQGIQRESQETQYF
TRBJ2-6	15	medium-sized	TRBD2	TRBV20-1	TGCAGTGCTAGGGCGGGAGGGGCTGGGGCCAACGTCCTGACTTTC	CSARAGGAGANVLTF
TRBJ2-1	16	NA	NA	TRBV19	TGTGCCAGTAGTATGACGTGGAACCGGGCCTACAATGAGCAGTTCTTC	CASSMTWNRAYNEQFF
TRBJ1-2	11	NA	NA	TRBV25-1	TGTGCCAGCAGTGAACTGCGCGGCTACACCTTC	CASSELRGYTF
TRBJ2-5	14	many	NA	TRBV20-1	TGCAGTGCACCCCAAGAGTCCAGGCAAGAGACCCAGTACTTC	CSAPQESRQETQYF
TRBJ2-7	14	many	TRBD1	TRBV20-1	TGCAGTGCTAGGAGAGACAGGGCACGCTACGAGCAGTACTTC	CSARRDRARYEQYF
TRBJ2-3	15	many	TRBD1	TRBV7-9	TGTGCCAGCAGCTCGTGGACAGGATTCACAGATACGCAGTATTTT	CASSSWTGFTDTQYF
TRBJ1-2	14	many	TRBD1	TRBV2	TGTGCCAGCAGGGACCAATTGACAGGGCGGAGCTACACCTTC	CASRDQLTGRSYTF
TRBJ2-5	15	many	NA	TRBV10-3	TGTGCCATCAGTATTGGACAGTTGGAGCAAGAGACCCAGTACTTC	CAISIGQLEQETQYF
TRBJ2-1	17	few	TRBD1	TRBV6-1	TGTGCCAGCAGCCCAAAGGGGGCTAGCCTCTCCTACAATGAGCAGTTCTTC	CASSPKGASLSYNEQFF
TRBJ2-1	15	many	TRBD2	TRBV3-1	TGTGCCAGCAGCCAAGATACTAGCGGGAGTCGGGTGCAGTTCTTC	CASSQDTSGSRVQFF
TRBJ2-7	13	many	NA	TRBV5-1	TGCGCCAGCAGCTCGGTAACAGCTGGCGAGCAGTACTTC	CASSSVTAGEQYF